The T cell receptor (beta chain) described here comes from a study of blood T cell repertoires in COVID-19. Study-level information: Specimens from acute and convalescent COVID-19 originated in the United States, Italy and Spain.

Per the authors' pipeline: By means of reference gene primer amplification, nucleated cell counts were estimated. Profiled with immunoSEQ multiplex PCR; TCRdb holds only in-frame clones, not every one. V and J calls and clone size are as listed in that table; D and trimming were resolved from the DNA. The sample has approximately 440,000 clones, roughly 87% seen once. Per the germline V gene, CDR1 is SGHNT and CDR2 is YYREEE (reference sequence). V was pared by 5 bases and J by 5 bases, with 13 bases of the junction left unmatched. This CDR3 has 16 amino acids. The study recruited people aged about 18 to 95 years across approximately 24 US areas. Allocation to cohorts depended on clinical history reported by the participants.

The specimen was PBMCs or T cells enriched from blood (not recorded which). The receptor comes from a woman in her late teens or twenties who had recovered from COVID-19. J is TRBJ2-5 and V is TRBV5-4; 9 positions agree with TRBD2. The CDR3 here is CASRPGGASGAETQYF. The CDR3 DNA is TGTGCCAGCAGGCCTGGGGGAGCTAGCGGGGCTGAGACCCAGTACTTC.